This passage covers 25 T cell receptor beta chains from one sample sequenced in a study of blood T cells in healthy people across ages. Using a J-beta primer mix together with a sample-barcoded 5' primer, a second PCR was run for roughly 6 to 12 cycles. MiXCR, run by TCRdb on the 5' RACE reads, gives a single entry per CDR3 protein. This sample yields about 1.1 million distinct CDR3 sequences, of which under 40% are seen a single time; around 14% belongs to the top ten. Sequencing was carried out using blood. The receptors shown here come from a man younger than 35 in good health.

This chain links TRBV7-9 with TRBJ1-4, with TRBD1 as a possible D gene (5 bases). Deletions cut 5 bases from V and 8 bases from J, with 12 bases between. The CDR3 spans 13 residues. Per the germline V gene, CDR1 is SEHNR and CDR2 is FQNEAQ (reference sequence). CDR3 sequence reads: CASSQGREEKLFF. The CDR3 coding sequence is TGTGCCAGCAGCCAAGGCAGGGAAGAAAAACTGTTTTTT.

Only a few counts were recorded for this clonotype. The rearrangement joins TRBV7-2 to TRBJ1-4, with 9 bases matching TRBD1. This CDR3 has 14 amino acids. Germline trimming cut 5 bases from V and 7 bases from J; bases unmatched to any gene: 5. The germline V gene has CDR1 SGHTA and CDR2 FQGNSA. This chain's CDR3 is CASSPTGGGEKLFF. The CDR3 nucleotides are TGTGCCAGCAGCCCGACAGGGGGAGGTGAAAAACTGTTTTTT.

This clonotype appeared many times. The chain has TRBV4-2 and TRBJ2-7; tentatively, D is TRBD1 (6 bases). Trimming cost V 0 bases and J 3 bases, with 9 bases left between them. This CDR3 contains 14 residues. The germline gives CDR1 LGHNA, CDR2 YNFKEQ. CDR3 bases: TGTGCCAGCAGCCAAGACAGGGGACACTACGAGCAGTACTTC. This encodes CASSQDRGHYEQYF.

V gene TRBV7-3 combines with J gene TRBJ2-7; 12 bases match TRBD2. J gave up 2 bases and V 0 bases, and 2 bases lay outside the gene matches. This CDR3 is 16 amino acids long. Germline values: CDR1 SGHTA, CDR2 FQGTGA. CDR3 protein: CASSLTLAGGAYEQYF. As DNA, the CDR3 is TGTGCCAGCAGCTTAACACTAGCGGGGGGAGCCTACGAGCAGTACTTC.

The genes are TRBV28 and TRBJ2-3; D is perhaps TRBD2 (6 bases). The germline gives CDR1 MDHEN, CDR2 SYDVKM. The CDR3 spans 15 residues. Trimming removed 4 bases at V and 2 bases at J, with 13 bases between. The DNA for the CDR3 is TGTGCCAGCAGTTCTGACGGGAGACCCACAGATACGCAGTATTTT. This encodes CASSSDGRPTDTQYF.

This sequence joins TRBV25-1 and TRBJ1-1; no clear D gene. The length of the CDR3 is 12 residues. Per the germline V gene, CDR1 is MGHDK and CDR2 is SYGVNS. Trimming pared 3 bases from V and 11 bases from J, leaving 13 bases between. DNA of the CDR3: TGTGCCAGCAGTGAGGGGTCCGGGCCGGCTTTCTTT. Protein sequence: CASSEGSGPAFF.

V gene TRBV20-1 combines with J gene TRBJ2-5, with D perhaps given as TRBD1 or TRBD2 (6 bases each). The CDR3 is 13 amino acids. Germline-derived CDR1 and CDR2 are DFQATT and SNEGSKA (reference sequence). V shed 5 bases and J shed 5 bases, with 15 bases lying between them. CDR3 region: CSAGGGVLETQYF. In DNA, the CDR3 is TGCAGTGCTGGGGGCGGGGTTTTGGAGACCCAGTACTTC.

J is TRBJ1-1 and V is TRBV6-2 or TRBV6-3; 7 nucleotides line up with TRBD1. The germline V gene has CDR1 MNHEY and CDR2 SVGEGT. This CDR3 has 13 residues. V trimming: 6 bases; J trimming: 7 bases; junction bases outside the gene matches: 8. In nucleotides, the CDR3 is TGTGCCAGCAGCCTAGACAGGGAGTATGAAGCTTTCTTT. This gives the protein CASSLDREYEAFF.

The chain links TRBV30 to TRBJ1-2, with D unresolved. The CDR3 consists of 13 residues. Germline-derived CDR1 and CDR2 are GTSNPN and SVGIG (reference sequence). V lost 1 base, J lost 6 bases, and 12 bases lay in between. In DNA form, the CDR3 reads TGTGCCTGGAGTGGTAATGGGGTGGATGGCTACACCTTC. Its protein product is CAWSGNGVDGYTF.

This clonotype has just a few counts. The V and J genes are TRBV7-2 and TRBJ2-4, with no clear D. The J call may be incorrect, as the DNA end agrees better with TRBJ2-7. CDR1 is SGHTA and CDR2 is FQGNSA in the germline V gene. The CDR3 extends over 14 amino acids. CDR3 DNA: TGTGCCAGCAGCTTAGCTAGGACGGCCTACGAGCAGTACTTC. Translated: CASSLARTAYEQYF.

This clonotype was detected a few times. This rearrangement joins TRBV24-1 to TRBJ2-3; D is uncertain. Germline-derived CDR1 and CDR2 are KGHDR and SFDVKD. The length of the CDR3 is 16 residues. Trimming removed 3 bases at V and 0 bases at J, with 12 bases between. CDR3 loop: CATSDPDTTSTDTQYF. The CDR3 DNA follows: TGTGCCACCAGTGATCCAGACACCACTAGCACAGATACGCAGTATTTT.

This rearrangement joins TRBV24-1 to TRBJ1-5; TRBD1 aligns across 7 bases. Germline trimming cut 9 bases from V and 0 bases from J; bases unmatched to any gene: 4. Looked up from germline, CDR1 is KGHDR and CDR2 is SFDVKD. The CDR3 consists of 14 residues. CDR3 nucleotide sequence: TGTGCCACCGCGGGACAGTATAGCAATCAGCCCCAGCATTTT. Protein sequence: CATAGQYSNQPQHF.

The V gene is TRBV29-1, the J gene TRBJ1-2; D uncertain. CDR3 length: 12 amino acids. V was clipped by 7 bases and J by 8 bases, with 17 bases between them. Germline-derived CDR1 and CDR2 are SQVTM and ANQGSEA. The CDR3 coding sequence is TGCAGCGGACCTAGTGACGGTGGCGGCTACACCTTC. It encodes CSGPSDGGGYTF.

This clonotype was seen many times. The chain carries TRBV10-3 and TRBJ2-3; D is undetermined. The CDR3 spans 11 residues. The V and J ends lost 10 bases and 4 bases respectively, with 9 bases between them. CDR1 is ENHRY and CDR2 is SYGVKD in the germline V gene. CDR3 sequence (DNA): TGTGCCACCGGACCCTCAGATACGCAGTATTTT. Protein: CATGPSDTQYF.

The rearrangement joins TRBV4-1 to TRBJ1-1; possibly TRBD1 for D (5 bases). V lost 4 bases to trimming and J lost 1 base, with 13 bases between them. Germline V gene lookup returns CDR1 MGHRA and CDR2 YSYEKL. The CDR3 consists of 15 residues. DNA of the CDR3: TGCGCCAGCAGCCCAGCCGAAGGGGAGAACACTGAAGCTTTCTTT. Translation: CASSPAEGENTEAFF.

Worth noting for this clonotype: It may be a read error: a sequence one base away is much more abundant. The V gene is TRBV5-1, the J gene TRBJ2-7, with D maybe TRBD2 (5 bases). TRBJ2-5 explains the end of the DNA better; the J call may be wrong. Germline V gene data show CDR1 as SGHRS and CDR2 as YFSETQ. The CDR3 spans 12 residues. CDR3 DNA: TGCGCCGGCAGCTTTGAGGGTGAGACCCAGTACTTC. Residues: CAGSFEGETQYF.

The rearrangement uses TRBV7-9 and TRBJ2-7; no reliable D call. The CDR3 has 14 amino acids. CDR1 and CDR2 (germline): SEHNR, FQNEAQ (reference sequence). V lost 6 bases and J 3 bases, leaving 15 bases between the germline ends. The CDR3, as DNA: TGTGCCAGCAGAAGTACAGAAACGGTCTACGAGCAGTACTTC. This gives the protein CASRSTETVYEQYF.

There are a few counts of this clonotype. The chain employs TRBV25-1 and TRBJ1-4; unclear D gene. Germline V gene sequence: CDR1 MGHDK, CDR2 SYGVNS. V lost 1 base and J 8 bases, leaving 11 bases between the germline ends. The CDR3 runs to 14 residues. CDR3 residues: CASSESGRGEKLFF. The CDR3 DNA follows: TGTGCCAGCAGTGAATCTGGGAGAGGAGAAAAACTGTTTTTT. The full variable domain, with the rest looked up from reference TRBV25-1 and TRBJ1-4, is EADIYQTPRYLVIGTGKKITLECSQTMGHDKMYWYQQDPGMELHLIHYSYGVNSTEKGDLSSESTVSRIRTEHFPLTLESARPSHTSQYLCASSESGRGEKLFFGSGTQLSVL.

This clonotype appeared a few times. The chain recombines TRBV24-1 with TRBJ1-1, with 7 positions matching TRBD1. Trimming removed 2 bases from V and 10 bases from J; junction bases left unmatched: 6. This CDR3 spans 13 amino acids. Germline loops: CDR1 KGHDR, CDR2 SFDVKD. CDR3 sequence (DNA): TGTGCCACCAGTGATTCGCAACAGGGGAGAGCTTTCTTT. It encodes CATSDSQQGRAFF.

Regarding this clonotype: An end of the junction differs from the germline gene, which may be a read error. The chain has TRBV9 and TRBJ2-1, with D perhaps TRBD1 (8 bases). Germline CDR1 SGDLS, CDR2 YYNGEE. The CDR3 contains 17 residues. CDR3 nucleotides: TGTGCCAGCAGCGACCCCCCCGACAGGGGAGGGAACAATGGGCAGTTCTTC. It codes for CASSDPPDRGGNNGQFF.

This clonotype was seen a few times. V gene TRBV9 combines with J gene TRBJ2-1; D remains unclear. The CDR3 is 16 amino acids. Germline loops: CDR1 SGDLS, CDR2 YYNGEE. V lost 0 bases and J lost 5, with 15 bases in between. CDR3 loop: CASSVATSVGNNEQFF. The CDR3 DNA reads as TGTGCCAGCAGCGTAGCTACCAGTGTGGGTAACAATGAGCAGTTCTTC. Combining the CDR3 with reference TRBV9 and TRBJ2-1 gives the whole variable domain DSGVTQTPKHLITATGQRVTLRCSPRSGDLSVYWYQQSLDQGLQFLIQYYNGEERAKGNILERFSAQQFPDLHSELNLSSLELGDSALYFCASSVATSVGNNEQFFGPGTRLTVL.

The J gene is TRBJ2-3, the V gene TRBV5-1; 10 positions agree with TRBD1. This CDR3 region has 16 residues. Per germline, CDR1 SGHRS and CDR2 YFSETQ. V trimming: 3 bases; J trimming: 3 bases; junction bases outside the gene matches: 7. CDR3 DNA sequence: TGCGCCAGCAGCTGGGGACAGGGGCTGTCGACAGATACGCAGTATTTT. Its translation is CASSWGQGLSTDTQYF.

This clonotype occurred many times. The CDR3 loop reads CASSNTGRQYF. CDR3 in DNA: TGTGCCAGCAGCAATACAGGCCGGCAGTACTTC. V gene TRBV27 combines with J gene TRBJ2-7; a possible D gene is TRBD1 (5 bases). Trimming shortened V by 6 bases and J by 9 bases, and 12 bases separated the two germline ends. Germline CDR1 is MNHEY and CDR2 is SMNVEV (reference sequence). The CDR3 is 11 residues long.

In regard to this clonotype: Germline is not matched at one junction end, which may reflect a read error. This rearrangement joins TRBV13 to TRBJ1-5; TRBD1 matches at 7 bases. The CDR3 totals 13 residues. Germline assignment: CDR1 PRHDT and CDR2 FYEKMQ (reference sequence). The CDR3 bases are TGTGCCAGCAGCCCGAGGGGGCTCCAGCCCCGGCATTTT. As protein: CASSPRGLQPRHF. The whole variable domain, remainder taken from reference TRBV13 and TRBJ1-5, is AAGVIQSPRHLIKEKRETATLKCYPIPRHDTVYWYQQGPGQDPQFLISFYEKMQSDKGSIPDRFSAQQFSDYHSELNMSSLELGDSALYFCASSPRGLQPRHFGDGTRLSIL.

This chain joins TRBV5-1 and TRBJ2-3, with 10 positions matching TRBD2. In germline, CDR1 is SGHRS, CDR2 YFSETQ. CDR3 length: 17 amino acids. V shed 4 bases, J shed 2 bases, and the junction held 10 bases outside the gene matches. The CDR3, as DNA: TGCGCCAGCAGCCGAGATAGCGGGGGGCCGAACACAGATACGCAGTATTTT. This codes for CASSRDSGGPNTDTQYF.